This entry lists 29 T cell receptor beta chains sequenced from one sample in a study of breast tumors, draining lymph nodes, adjacent tissues. TCRdb reprocessed the multiplex PCR reads via MiXCR and lists one record per CDR3 protein. The sample consists of fewer than 150,000 distinct CDR3 sequences, about 20% of them appearing once. Axillary draining lymph nodes of breast cancer patients supplied the node samples. Specimen: axillary lymph node tissue. The receptors originated from a female donor with breast cancer. Some clones in this sample may be carry-over from other donors' samples.

The chain combines TRBV6-2 or TRBV6-3 with TRBJ2-5; 7 bases fit TRBD2. Germline V gives CDR1 MNHEY, CDR2 SVGEGT. CDR3 length: 16 residues. Losses at the gene ends were 0 bases for V and 3 bases for J; bases not matched to a gene: 7. The CDR3 loop is CASSYSLGGVEETQYF. The CDR3 coding sequence is TGTGCCAGCAGTTACTCGTTGGGGGGGGTGGAAGAGACCCAGTACTTC.

This clonotype was counted at least ten times. The J gene is TRBJ2-2, the V gene TRBV6-5; no definite D call. Germline CDR1 MNHEY, CDR2 SVGAGI. The V end lost 0 bases, the J end lost 5 bases, and 10 bases lay between the germline ends. This CDR3 region has 15 residues. CDR3 DNA sequence: TGTGCCAGCAGTTACTCGTCTCCCGGGACCGGGGAGCTGTTTTTT. Amino acids: CASSYSSPGTGELFF.

This clonotype was picked up many times. The chain is built from TRBV5-1 and TRBJ2-3, with D possibly matching TRBD2 (5 bases). CDR1 is SGHRS and CDR2 is YFSETQ in the germline V gene. This CDR3 comprises 15 residues. Trimming took off 4 bases at V and 0 bases at J, with 12 bases between the two ends. The CDR3: CASSPADPSTDTQYF. In nucleotides, the CDR3 is TGCGCCAGCAGCCCAGCGGACCCAAGCACAGATACGCAGTATTTT.

This clonotype appeared many times. V usage is TRBV4-2 and J usage is TRBJ1-2; a weak D match, TRBD1 (5 bases). V was pared by 0 bases and J by 5 bases, with 13 bases between. Germline V CDR1 and CDR2: LGHNA, YNFKEQ. The CDR3 contains 15 residues. CDR3 nucleotide sequence: TGTGCCAGCAGCCAAGAGGGAGGGGCGGGGTATGGCTACACCTTC. It translates to CASSQEGGAGYGYTF.

This clonotype showed up many times. V gene TRBV5-1 combines with J gene TRBJ2-3; 10 bases line up with TRBD2. The trim removed 0 bases at V and 0 bases at J, leaving 13 bases unmatched. CDR3 size: 20 residues. Germline lookup yields CDR1 SGHRS and CDR2 YFSETQ. The CDR3 sequence: CASSLAGLAGGRSSTDTQYF. CDR3 in DNA: TGCGCCAGCAGCTTGGCCGGGTTAGCGGGAGGAAGATCTAGCACAGATACGCAGTATTTT. Full variable domain (outside the CDR3, taken from reference TRBV5-1 and TRBJ2-3): KAGVTQTPRYLIKTRGQQVTLSCSPISGHRSVSWYQQTPGQGLQFLFEYFSETQRNKGNFPGRFSGRQFSNSRSEMNVSTLELGDSALYLCASSLAGLAGGRSSTDTQYFGPGTRLTVL.

This clonotype was counted at least ten times. The chain recombines TRBV5-6 with TRBJ2-5, with 8 bases matching TRBD2. V lost 4 bases and J lost 6; bases outside the gene matches: 8. This CDR3 contains 14 residues. CDR1 is SGHDT, CDR2 YYEEEE, per germline. This CDR3 reads CASSISGGGQTQYF. In DNA, the CDR3 is TGTGCCAGCAGCATATCGGGGGGGGGACAGACCCAGTACTTC.

This clonotype occurred many times. The rearrangement joins TRBV4-1 to TRBJ2-7; D may be TRBD2 (6 bases). CDR1 is MGHRA and CDR2 is YSYEKL in the germline V gene. The CDR3 loop spans 15 amino acids. The V end lost 0 bases, the J end lost 3 bases, and 12 bases lay between the germline ends. Written as DNA, the CDR3 is TGCGCCAGCAGCCAAGAGGCGGGGAGAGGCTACGAGCAGTACTTC. This encodes CASSQEAGRGYEQYF.

This clonotype has at least ten counts. The chain joins TRBV15 to TRBJ2-7, with TRBD2 matching 7 bases. The J segment lost 3 bases and the V segment lost 0 bases, leaving 2 bases of the junction unmatched. CDR3 length: 14 amino acids. Germline values: CDR1 LNHNV, CDR2 YYDKDF (reference sequence). This CDR3 reads CATSREASGYEQYF. The CDR3, as DNA: TGTGCCACCAGCAGAGAGGCTAGCGGCTACGAGCAGTACTTC. The full variable domain, with the rest looked up from reference TRBV15 and TRBJ2-7, is DAMVIQNPRYQVTQFGKPVTLSCSQTLNHNVMYWYQQKSSQAPKLLFHYYDKDFNNEADTPDNFQSRRPNTSFCFLDIRSPGLGDTAMYLCATSREASGYEQYFGPGTRLTVT.

This clonotype was picked up many times. The chain is built from TRBV6-1 and TRBJ1-6, with D possibly matching TRBD1 (5 bases). Trimming pared 6 bases from V and 0 bases from J, leaving 9 bases between. In germline, CDR1 is MNHNS, CDR2 SASEGT. The CDR3 is 15 residues long. This chain's CDR3 is CASRTASSYNSPLHF. For the CDR3, the DNA is TGTGCCAGCAGGACAGCGAGCTCCTATAATTCACCCCTCCACTTT.

At least ten counts were recorded for this clonotype. The CDR3 sequence is CASSRTEGDQPQHF. As DNA, the CDR3 is TGTGCCAGCAGTCGGACAGAAGGGGATCAGCCCCAGCATTTT. This chain links TRBV2 with TRBJ1-5, with D possibly being TRBD1 (6 bases). Trimming cost V 5 bases and J 5 bases, with 13 bases left between them. The CDR3 extends over 14 amino acids. CDR1 and CDR2 (germline): SNHLY, FYNNEI. Using reference TRBV2 and TRBJ1-5 for the parts outside the CDR3, the full variable domain is EPEVTQTPSHQVTQMGQEVILRCVPISNHLYFYWYRQILGQKVEFLVSFYNNEISEKSEIFDDQFSVERPDGSNFTLKIRSTKLEDSAMYFCASSRTEGDQPQHFGDGTRLSIL.

As for this clonotype: This may stem from a read error, because a much larger clone lies one nucleotide away. The V and J genes are TRBV24-1 and TRBJ2-5, with 8 bases fitting TRBD1. This CDR3 spans 14 amino acids. Germline lookup yields CDR1 KGHDR and CDR2 SFDVKD. The CDR3 coding sequence is TGTGCCACCCAAGACAGGGGCGGCGTGGAGACCCAGTGCTTC. This codes for CATQDRGGVETQCF.

This clonotype was counted at least ten times. The rearrangement links TRBV6-4 to TRBJ2-1; a possible D gene is TRBD2 (6 bases). Germline assignment: CDR1 MRHNA and CDR2 SNTAGT. Between the trimmed V and J ends, which lost 0 bases and 14 bases, there was a span of 14 bases. The CDR3 runs 13 residues. The CDR3 loop reads CASSDSIWTKEFF. CDR3 nucleotides: TGTGCCAGCAGTGACTCGATCTGGACTAAGGAGTTCTTC.

About this clonotype itself: This clone may be a read error of a much larger clone one base away. The gene calls are TRBV7-7 and TRBJ2-1, with D unresolved. This CDR3 has 15 residues. The germline V gene encodes CDR1 SSHAT and CDR2 FNYEAQ (reference sequence). CDR3 bases: TGTGCTAGCAGCTTAAGGGCGCAAGATATCAATGAGCAGTTCTTC. It is translated as CASSLRAQDINEQFF.

This clonotype was detected ten times or more. The J gene is TRBJ2-7, the V gene TRBV29-1; maybe TRBD1 (6 bases). Germline V gene sequence: CDR1 SQVTM, CDR2 ANQGSEA. The CDR3 sequence is 11 residues long. V dropped 8 bases and J dropped 4 bases, with 12 bases sitting between them. CDR3 bases: TGCAGCTACAGGGTTCGTTACGAGCAGTACTTC. Protein product: CSYRVRYEQYF.

In its sample, this clonotype was seen many times. CDR3 bases: TGCAGTGCTAGAGTCCGGGACTACTACAATGAGCAGTTCTTC. Translating gives CSARVRDYYNEQFF. The genes are TRBV20-1 and TRBJ2-1, with 7 positions matching TRBD2. The CDR3 totals 14 residues. V shed 1 base, J shed 3 bases, and the junction held 3 bases outside the gene matches. CDR1 is DFQATT and CDR2 is SNEGSKA in the germline V gene (reference sequence).

A remark on this clonotype: Since a much larger clone is just one base distant, this may be a read error. The chain is built from TRBV29-1 and TRBJ2-5, with TRBD1 as a possible D gene (6 bases). The CDR3 has 13 amino acids. The V gene's germline CDR1 is SQVTM and CDR2 ANQGSEA. CDR3 sequence (DNA): TGCAGCACCTCCAGACAGGAGGAAGAGGCCCAGTACTTC. Translation gives CSTSRQEEEAQYF.

This clonotype appeared many times. The V gene is TRBV5-1, the J gene TRBJ2-7; perhaps TRBD2 as D (5 bases). The germline gives CDR1 SGHRS, CDR2 YFSETQ. V lost 0 bases and J 2 bases, leaving 9 bases between the germline ends. This CDR3 has 14 residues. Here the CDR3 DNA reads TGCGCCAGCAGCTTGGACGGGAACCCCTACGAGCAGTACTTC. Translated, it gives CASSLDGNPYEQYF.

This clonotype was seen at least ten times. This chain connects TRBV11-2 to TRBJ1-2, with 7 nucleotides matching TRBD1. Germline V gene data show CDR1 as SGHAT and CDR2 as FQNNGV. The CDR3 extends over 15 amino acids. V shed 5 bases, J shed 4 bases, and the junction held 10 bases outside the gene matches. The CDR3 is CASSQGGAWVYGYTF. Here the CDR3 DNA reads TGTGCCAGCAGCCAGGGGGGTGCGTGGGTCTATGGCTACACCTTC.

This clonotype has ten or more counts. V usage is TRBV30 and J usage is TRBJ2-5; TRBD1 might be the D (6 bases). This CDR3 region has 13 residues. V was clipped by 2 bases and J by 5 bases, with 12 bases between them. Per germline, CDR1 GTSNPN and CDR2 SVGIG (reference sequence). CDR3 loop: CAWSRDTLETQYF. The CDR3, as DNA: TGTGCCTGGAGTAGGGACACCCTGGAGACCCAGTACTTC.

This clonotype was picked up many times. The J gene is TRBJ2-3, the V gene TRBV5-1; 7 bases align to TRBD1. Germline CDR1 and CDR2: SGHRS and YFSETQ. This CDR3 comprises 18 residues. J lost 5 bases, V lost 4 bases, and 19 bases had no gene match. CDR3 DNA: TGCGCCAGCAGCCGATCCCCGGGACAGTTCTCATCGGAAGATACGCAGTATTTT. As protein: CASSRSPGQFSSEDTQYF.

This clonotype was counted ten times or more. V gene TRBV7-6 combines with J gene TRBJ2-7, with D perhaps assigned TRBD1 or TRBD2 (7 bases each). The CDR3 has 15 amino acids. Trimming took off 5 bases at V and 6 bases at J, with 20 bases between the two ends. Germline CDR1 and CDR2: SGHVS and FNYEAQ. The CDR3 protein is CASSQGAGGGSEQYF. Written as DNA, the CDR3 is TGTGCCAGCAGCCAAGGAGCAGGGGGGGGGTCCGAGCAGTACTTC.

This clonotype was counted many times. CDR3 protein: CASSLGPSSSYEQYF. CDR3 nucleotides: TGCGCCAGCAGCTTGGGGCCCTCGAGCTCCTACGAGCAGTACTTC. The chain recombines TRBV5-1 with TRBJ2-7; no clear D gene. Germline V CDR1 and CDR2: SGHRS, YFSETQ. The CDR3 covers 15 residues. Trimming took 0 bases from V and 0 from J, leaving 10 bases between them.

Many counts were recorded for this clonotype. The chain links TRBV2 to TRBJ2-1; tentatively, D is TRBD2 (5 bases). CDR1 SNHLY and CDR2 FYNNEI come from the germline V gene. The ends were cut back, 8 bases at V and 15 bases at J, with 23 bases in the middle. The CDR3 spans 13 residues. CDR3 residues: CASVMVSDSPPFF. CDR3 bases: TGTGCCAGCGTGATGGTCTCGGACTCCCCCCCGTTCTTC.

The table lists this clonotype with many counts. The CDR3 DNA reads as TGTGCTAGTGGTTGGCCGGCCTCAGCGGAGGGTGAGCAGTTCTTC. Amino acid sequence: CASGWPASAEGEQFF. The chain joins TRBV12-5 to TRBJ2-1; a weak D match, TRBD2 (6 bases). Germline V gene sequence: CDR1 LGHNT, CDR2 FRNRAP. Trimming stripped 4 bases from V and 9 bases from J, with 19 bases between. The CDR3 is 15 amino acids.

This clonotype was picked up many times. The chain couples TRBV6-4 to TRBJ1-2; possible D gene TRBD1, 5 bases. Germline CDR1 MRHNA, CDR2 SNTAGT. Trimming stripped 5 bases from V and 9 bases from J, with 19 bases between. This CDR3 contains 14 residues. In DNA form, the CDR3 reads TGTGCCAGCAGTCTAGAGGGGCGACAAGGAAGCTACACCTTC. It translates to CASSLEGRQGSYTF.

Remarks on this clonotype: A much bigger clone sits one base away, suggesting this may be a read error. V gene TRBV5-1 combines with J gene TRBJ2-5, with D unclear. CDR3 size: 14 residues. The germline V gene has CDR1 SGHRS and CDR2 YFSETQ. Trimming removed 0 bases at V and 4 bases at J, with 10 bases between. The CDR3 loop reads CASSLGGLRETQYF. The DNA of the CDR3 is TGCGCCAGCAGCTTGGGCGGTCTCCGAGAGACCCAGTACTTC. Using reference TRBV5-1 and TRBJ2-5 for the parts outside the CDR3, the full variable domain is KAGVTQTPRYLIKTRGQQVTLSCSPISGHRSVSWYQQTPGQGLQFLFEYFSETQRNKGNFPGRFSGRQFSNSRSEMNVSTLELGDSALYLCASSLGGLRETQYFGPGTRLLVL.

There are many counts of this clonotype. The chain carries TRBV9 and TRBJ2-1; D not certain. This CDR3 spans 11 amino acids. The germline V and J ends were trimmed by 0 bases and 9 bases, with 4 bases remaining between them. Germline CDR1 is SGDLS and CDR2 is YYNGEE. The CDR3 sequence is CASSVDGEQFF. The CDR3 DNA reads as TGTGCCAGCAGCGTAGACGGTGAGCAGTTCTTC.

This clonotype showed up many times. V usage is TRBV2 and J usage is TRBJ2-1; the D is unclear. V shed 3 bases and J shed 4 bases, with 4 bases lying between them. Germline-derived CDR1 and CDR2 are SNHLY and FYNNEI. The CDR3 extends over 12 amino acids. As DNA, the CDR3 is TGTGCCAGCAGTGAGGGATACAATGAGCAGTTCTTC. This translates into CASSEGYNEQFF.

Many counts were recorded for this clonotype. The chain combines TRBV10-2 with TRBJ1-6; D remains ambiguous. V shed 3 bases and J shed 7 bases, with 13 bases lying between them. Germline CDR1 reads WSHSY; CDR2 reads SAAADI. This CDR3 has 15 amino acids. This CDR3 reads CASSERLAPNSPLHF. In DNA form, the CDR3 reads TGCGCCAGCAGTGAACGGTTAGCCCCAAATTCACCCCTCCACTTT.